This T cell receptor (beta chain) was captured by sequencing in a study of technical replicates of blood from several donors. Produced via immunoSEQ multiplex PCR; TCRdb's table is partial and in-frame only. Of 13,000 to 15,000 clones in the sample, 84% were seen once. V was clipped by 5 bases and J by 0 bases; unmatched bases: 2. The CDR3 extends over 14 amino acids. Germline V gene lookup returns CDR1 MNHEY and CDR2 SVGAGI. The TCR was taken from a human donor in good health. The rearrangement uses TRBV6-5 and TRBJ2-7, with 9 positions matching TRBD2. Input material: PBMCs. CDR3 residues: CASSLSGGSYEQYF. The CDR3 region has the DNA TGTGCCAGCAGTCTTAGCGGGGGCTCCTACGAGCAGTACTTC.